These 5 T cell receptor beta chains were sequenced from one sample in a study of naive and memory T cell subsets. The beta constant-region primer was an equimolar mix of two oligonucleotides covering TRBC1 and TRBC2. The ligated cDNA underwent four PCR rounds using SP2 and nested alpha and beta constant-region primers. MiXCR was run by TCRdb on the UMI-ligation and nested PCR reads, yielding one entry per CDR3 protein. The sample includes roughly 80,000 distinct CDR3 sequences, roughly 9.2% of them seen just once. Source material: naive CD8+ T cells from blood. These receptors were taken from a human donor in good health.

This clonotype was seen a handful of times. The DNA for the CDR3 is TGTGCTAGTGGCTCAAATCAGCCCCAGCATTTT. Its protein is CASGSNQPQHF. This chain links TRBV12-5 with TRBJ1-5; D is uncertain. Germline lookup yields CDR1 LGHNT and CDR2 FRNRAP. V was pared by 6 bases and J by 4 bases, with 4 bases between. This CDR3 comprises 11 residues.

In this sample, this clonotype turned up a few times. The genes are TRBV2 and TRBJ2-7, with a tentative D call TRBD2 (5 bases). The germline gives CDR1 SNHLY, CDR2 FYNNEI. This CDR3 region has 18 residues. The germline V and J ends were trimmed by 3 bases and 4 bases, with 25 bases remaining between them. The CDR3 reads CASSDVPQLTGTGYEQYF. DNA of the CDR3: TGTGCCAGCAGTGACGTTCCCCAATTGACGGGAACTGGGTACGAGCAGTACTTC.

Many counts were recorded for this clonotype. This chain uses TRBV11-1 with TRBJ2-2; either TRBD1 or TRBD2 may supply D (6 bases each). The CDR3 consists of 13 residues. V gave up 7 bases and J gave up 4 bases, with 10 bases separating them. Per germline, CDR1 SGHAT and CDR2 FQDESV (reference sequence). The CDR3 region is CASTGGGTGELFF. The CDR3 region has the DNA TGTGCCAGCACCGGGGGCGGCACCGGGGAGCTGTTTTTT.

This clonotype was detected a few times. The chain recombines TRBV15 with TRBJ2-7; 9 nucleotides match TRBD2. V gave up 0 bases and J gave up 5 bases; unmatched junction bases: 17. The CDR3 has 19 residues. The germline gives CDR1 LNHNV, CDR2 YYDKDF (reference sequence). CDR3 nucleotides: TGTGCCACCAGCAGAGATCTCACCGCGGGAGGGCAAATAGGAGACGAGCAGTACTTC. Translated, it gives CATSRDLTAGGQIGDEQYF. Filled out from reference TRBV15 and TRBJ2-7, the complete variable domain reads DAMVIQNPRYQVTQFGKPVTLSCSQTLNHNVMYWYQQKSSQAPKLLFHYYDKDFNNEADTPDNFQSRRPNTSFCFLDIRSPGLGDTAMYLCATSRDLTAGGQIGDEQYFGPGTRLTVT.

This clonotype was seen a few times. The chain uses TRBV27 and TRBJ1-5; D might be TRBD1 (5 bases). CDR1 is MNHEY, CDR2 SMNVEV, per germline (reference sequence). The CDR3 has 13 amino acids. Between the trimmed V and J ends, which lost 3 bases and 6 bases, there was a span of 9 bases. The CDR3 here is CASSFGAAQPQHF. The CDR3 region has the DNA TGTGCCAGCAGTTTCGGGGCAGCTCAGCCCCAGCATTTT.